This T cell receptor (beta chain) emerged from a study of technical replicates of blood from a few donors. The V and J ends lost 3 bases and 2 bases respectively, with 9 bases between them. Germline V lookup: CDR1 SGHNT, CDR2 YYREEE (reference sequence). The CDR3 is 14 amino acids. Clones were sequenced by immunoSEQ multiplex PCR, and TCRdb holds only the in-frame ones, with some missing. Seen here are approximately 79,000 clones, 97% observed once, and the top ten hold approximately 0.3%. This TCR derives from a human donor in good health. The chain uses TRBV5-4 and TRBJ2-1; tentatively, D is TRBD2 (6 bases). Sequencing input: T cells isolated from PBMCs. The CDR3 region has the DNA TGTGCCAGCAGCTGGGACTCCCCCTACAATGAGCAGTTCTTC. Translating it yields CASSWDSPYNEQFF.